The 9 T cell receptor beta chains reported below all come from one sample, sequenced in a study of metastatic and nonmetastatic thyroid tumors. TCRdb re-called clones from the PCR reads using MiXCR. This sample carries 33,000 or so clones, approximately 19% of them seen once, and the ten largest clones take roughly a fifth. Among the patients, none had received any treatment before thyroid surgery. Sequencing used blood. The receptor source for this set is a female donor with papillary thyroid cancer or a benign thyroid nodule (not recorded which). Some clones in this sample may be carry-over from other donors' samples.

This clone was observed a handful of times. V is TRBV6-1 and J is TRBJ2-1; 8 bases are a match to TRBD1. The CDR3 contains 15 residues. Trimming cost V 5 bases and J 4 bases; bases outside gene matches: 7. CDR1 MNHNS and CDR2 SASEGT come from the germline V gene. CDR3 nucleotide sequence: TGTGCCAGCAGTACCGGACAGGGCATATACAATGAGCAGTTCTTC. Amino acid sequence: CASSTGQGIYNEQFF.

This clone was detected many times. V and J are TRBV7-2 and TRBJ2-5; D might be TRBD2 (7 bases). The CDR3 is 14 amino acids. CDR1 is SGHTA and CDR2 is FQGNSA in the germline V gene. Trimming stripped 3 bases from V and 7 bases from J, with 15 bases between. In DNA, the CDR3 is TGTGCCAGCAGCTTCGCCGGGGAGGGGGGGACCCAGTACTTC. Its protein product is CASSFAGEGGTQYF.

This chain joins TRBV6-2 or TRBV6-3 and TRBJ2-1; 15 nucleotides line up with TRBD2. Germline values: CDR1 MNHEY, CDR2 SVGEGT. The J segment lost 3 bases and the V segment lost 0 bases, leaving 6 bases of the junction unmatched. This CDR3 has 19 amino acids. The CDR3 nucleotides are TGTGCCAGCAGTTACTCCTTTAGGACTAGCGGGAGGGTCTACAATGAGCAGTTCTTC. Amino acids: CASSYSFRTSGRVYNEQFF.

This clone showed up just a few times. The rearrangement links TRBV19 to TRBJ2-7, with 8 bases lining up with TRBD2. The CDR3 has 15 amino acids. V trimming: 6 bases; J trimming: 7 bases; junction bases outside the gene matches: 14. Germline V gene lookup returns CDR1 LNHDA and CDR2 SQIVND (reference sequence). This chain's CDR3 is CASSAMPELAGEQYF. CDR3 sequence (DNA): TGTGCCAGTAGCGCCATGCCCGAGTTAGCGGGGGAGCAGTACTTC. Full variable domain (rest looked up from reference TRBV19 and TRBJ2-7): DGGITQSPKYLFRKEGQNVTLSCEQNLNHDAMYWYRQDPGQGLRLIYYSQIVNDFQKGDIAEGYSVSREKKESFPLTVTSAQKNPTAFYLCASSAMPELAGEQYFGPGTRLTVT.

This clone was observed at least ten times. The rearrangement links TRBV20-1 to TRBJ1-2; D gene ambiguous. CDR3 length: 13 residues. Germline V CDR1 and CDR2: DFQATT, SNEGSKA (reference sequence). The V gene lost 3 bases and the J gene lost 5 bases, with 13 bases spanning the gap. In DNA form, the CDR3 reads TGCAGTGCTAGTCCCCCGGAAGGTTATGGCTACACCTTC. Its translation: CSASPPEGYGYTF.

This clone has at least ten counts. V and J are TRBV7-9 and TRBJ2-1; 12 bases are a match to TRBD2. The CDR3 has 17 residues. CDR1 SEHNR and CDR2 FQNEAQ come from the germline V gene (reference sequence). Trimming at V came to 5 bases and at J to 3 bases, leaving 8 bases not matched to a gene. CDR3 nucleotides: TGTGCCAGCAGCCCACCCCCGGGACTAGCGGGCTACAATGAGCAGTTCTTC. Translation: CASSPPPGLAGYNEQFF.

CDR3 loop: CASSPDRGNTEAFF. DNA of the CDR3: TGTGCCAGCAGTCCCGATCGGGGGAACACTGAAGCTTTCTTT. The chain combines TRBV6-1 with TRBJ1-1; D uncertain. The CDR3 covers 14 residues. Trimming stripped 5 bases from V and 1 base from J, with 11 bases between. CDR1 is MNHNS, CDR2 SASEGT, per germline.

This clone was detected many times. The chain has TRBV2 and TRBJ2-5; 8 nucleotides line up with TRBD2. Trimming took 3 bases from V and 7 from J; bases not matched to a gene: 10. Germline assignment: CDR1 SNHLY and CDR2 FYNNEI. CDR3 length: 15 residues. The CDR3 region is CASSDVAGGRRTQYF. The CDR3 DNA reads as TGTGCCAGCAGTGATGTGGCGGGGGGCCGGCGGACCCAGTACTTC.

This clone is judged medium-sized. The chain recombines TRBV10-3 with TRBJ1-2, with 8 bases aligning to TRBD1. Germline values: CDR1 ENHRY, CDR2 SYGVKD. Germline trimming cut 3 bases from V and 8 bases from J; bases unmatched to any gene: 11. The CDR3 covers 15 residues. The CDR3 is CAISESAGGAEGYTF. The DNA of the CDR3 is TGTGCCATCAGTGAATCGGCAGGGGGCGCGGAAGGCTACACCTTC.